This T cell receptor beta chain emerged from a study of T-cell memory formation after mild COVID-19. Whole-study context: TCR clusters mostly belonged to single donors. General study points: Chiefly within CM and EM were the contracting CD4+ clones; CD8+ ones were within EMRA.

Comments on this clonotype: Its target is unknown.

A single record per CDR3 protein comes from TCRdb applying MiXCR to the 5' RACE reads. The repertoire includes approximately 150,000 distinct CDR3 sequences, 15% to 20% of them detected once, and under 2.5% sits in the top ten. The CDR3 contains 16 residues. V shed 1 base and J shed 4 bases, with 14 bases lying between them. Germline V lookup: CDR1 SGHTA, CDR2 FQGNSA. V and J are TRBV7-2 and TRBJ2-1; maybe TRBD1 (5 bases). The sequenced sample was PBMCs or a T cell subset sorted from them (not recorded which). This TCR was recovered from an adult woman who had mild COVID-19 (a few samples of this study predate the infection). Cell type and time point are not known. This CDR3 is CASSLGAGIGYNEQFF. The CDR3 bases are TGTGCCAGCAGCTTAGGCGCAGGGATAGGATACAATGAGCAGTTCTTC.